This TCR beta chain was profiled in a study of Graves' ophthalmopathy and Graves' hyperthyroidism. Trimming removed 3 bases at V and 3 bases at J, with 12 bases between. Germline lookup yields CDR1 MNHEY and CDR2 SVGEGT. The CDR3 covers 15 residues. In its sample, this clonotype was seen once. Amplification targeted the TCR beta CDR3 regions, with RNA transcripts as the source material. Second-round multiplex PCR came after a first-round RT-PCR that employed HTBI primers. One entry per CDR3 protein results from TCRdb running MiXCR on the multiplex PCR reads. Of 600,000 to 650,000 distinct CDR3 sequences listed, 22% are singletons.

The TCR comes from a woman between 18 and 30 years old with stable Graves' hyperthyroidism. Some clones in this sample may be carry-over from other donors' samples. This rearrangement joins TRBV6-2 or TRBV6-3 to TRBJ1-3; no firm D call. The specimen sequenced was peripheral blood. The CDR3 protein is CASSYTETIGNTIYF. The CDR3, as DNA: TGTGCCAGCAGTTATACGGAGACCATTGGAAACACCATATATTTT.